This entry concerns a single TCR beta chain. This sample stems from a study of blood T cell repertoires in COVID-19. The method was immunoSEQ multiplex PCR; TCRdb's version includes in-frame clones alone and lacks a portion of them. The sample holds about 85,000 clones, roughly three quarters seen once. The CDR3 totals 15 residues. The V segment lost 3 bases and the J segment 4 bases; nucleotides outside the gene matches: 5. CDR1 is LNHDA and CDR2 is SQIVND in the germline V gene (reference sequence). This chain links TRBV19 with TRBJ1-5; TRBD1 agrees at 8 bases. The source material was peripheral blood. The sequence was obtained from a man aged 65 to 85 with acute or convalescent COVID-19. In nucleotides, the CDR3 is TGTGCCAGTAGTATCTATGGACAGGGAAATCAGCCCCAGCATTTT. Its protein product is CASSIYGQGNQPQHF.